The 19 T cell receptor beta chains given below trace back to one sample, sequenced in a study of T cells in Graves' hyperthyroidism and ophthalmopathy. RNA transcripts gave rise to amplified TCR beta CDR3 regions. Using the HTBI primer set, a first-round RT-PCR was run on the TCR CDR3. Using its own MiXCR run on the multiplex PCR reads, TCRdb lists one record per CDR3 protein. The table shows about 640,000 distinct CDR3 sequences, with around 20% occurring only once. Sequenced: blood. These receptors came from a man aged 30 to 39 with Graves' ophthalmopathy.

This chain links TRBV29-1 with TRBJ2-7; D uncertain. V was pared by 5 bases and J by 3 bases, with 8 bases between. This CDR3 spans 11 amino acids. Germline CDR1 reads SQVTM; CDR2 reads ANQGSEA. The chain's CDR3 is CSVSGGYEQYF. The CDR3 DNA is TGCAGCGTTTCCGGCGGCTACGAGCAGTACTTC.

The V gene is TRBV27, the J gene TRBJ1-1; TRBD1 agrees at 9 bases. The length of the CDR3 is 16 residues. The germline V gene encodes CDR1 MNHEY and CDR2 SMNVEV (reference sequence). V shed 3 bases and J 1 base; nucleotides not matched to a gene: 6. CDR3 in amino acids: CASSLTGGMTNTEAFF. Written as DNA, the CDR3 is TGTGCCAGCAGTTTGACAGGGGGAATGACGAACACTGAAGCTTTCTTT.

The chain has TRBV11-1 and TRBJ2-3; TRBD2 is a possible D gene (7 bases). Germline V gives CDR1 SGHAT, CDR2 FQDESV (reference sequence). The length of the CDR3 is 16 residues. V lost 1 base to trimming and J lost 1 base, with 12 bases between them. CDR3 sequence (DNA): TGTGCCAGCAGCTTAGACCGGGGGGCCCGCACAGATACGCAGTATTTT. This codes for CASSLDRGARTDTQYF. The full variable domain, its missing parts supplied by reference TRBV11-1 and TRBJ2-3, is EAEVAQSPRYKITEKSQAVAFWCDPISGHATLYWYRQILGQGPELLVQFQDESVVDDSQLPKDRFSAERLKGVDSTLKIQPAELGDSAMYLCASSLDRGARTDTQYFGPGTRLTVL.

This chain uses TRBV7-6 with TRBJ2-7, with TRBD1 identical over 9 bases. CDR1 SGHVS and CDR2 FNYEAQ come from the germline V gene. V lost 5 bases and J lost 3; bases outside the gene matches: 5. The CDR3 covers 14 residues. The CDR3 DNA sequence: TGTGCCAGCAGCCCACCGGACAGGGGCTACGAGCAGTACTTC. Its translation: CASSPPDRGYEQYF.

Ten or more counts support this clonotype. In DNA, the CDR3 is TGTGCCAGCAGCCCGCCACGATTCTCCTACGAGCAGTACTTC. Its translation: CASSPPRFSYEQYF. The rearrangement joins TRBV11-3 to TRBJ2-7, with D uncertain. Trimming removed 5 bases at V and 0 bases at J, with 11 bases between. This CDR3 is 14 amino acids long. Germline V gene sequence: CDR1 SGHNT, CDR2 YENEEA.

This clonotype came up a few times. The chain carries TRBV28 and TRBJ2-4, with 7 bases matching TRBD2. Germline V CDR1 and CDR2: MDHEN, SYDVKM. J was trimmed by 6 bases and V by 6 bases; bases with no gene match: 17. The CDR3 runs to 17 residues. The CDR3 loop reads CASRKKLGEGGGNIQYF. The CDR3 region has the DNA TGTGCCAGCAGGAAAAAACTGGGGGAGGGCGGGGGAAACATTCAGTACTTC.

This clonotype has only a few counts. The genes are TRBV29-1 and TRBJ1-2; D gene ambiguous. In germline, CDR1 is SQVTM, CDR2 ANQGSEA. The CDR3 consists of 13 residues. The V gene lost 6 bases and the J gene lost 3 bases, with 14 bases spanning the gap. Written as DNA, the CDR3 is TGCAGCGTCCTGCCCCCCCCGGACTATGGCTACACCTTC. It is translated as CSVLPPPDYGYTF.

About this clonotype: It may be a read error: a sequence one base away is much more abundant. The chain has TRBV20-1 and TRBJ1-1, with a tentative D call TRBD1 (6 bases). Germline V gene lookup returns CDR1 DFQATT and CDR2 SNEGSKA (reference sequence). The CDR3 covers 12 residues. The CDR3 DNA reads as TGCAGTCGAAAAGCAGGGGACACTGAAACTTTCTTT. Translating gives CSRKAGDTETFF.

This clonotype was counted many times. The chain carries TRBV18 and TRBJ1-2, with 10 positions matching TRBD1. The CDR3 consists of 16 residues. CDR1 and CDR2 from the germline V gene are KGHSH and LQKENI. Trimming cost V 1 base and J 0 bases; bases outside gene matches: 2. Written as DNA, the CDR3 is TGTGCCAGCTCACCACTCGGGACAGGGGCTAACTATGGCTACACCTTC. Amino acid sequence: CASSPLGTGANYGYTF.

The sample holds many counts of this clonotype. The chain joins TRBV28 to TRBJ2-7; D is perhaps TRBD2 (6 bases). Germline CDR1 and CDR2: MDHEN and SYDVKM. V lost 8 bases and J 1 base, leaving 12 bases between the germline ends. This CDR3 is 13 amino acids long. CDR3 sequence: CASRAGRSYEQYF. In DNA form, the CDR3 reads TGTGCCAGCCGAGCGGGTAGATCCTACGAGCAGTACTTC.

CDR3 residues: CASSTRDGTYEQYF. CDR3 in DNA: TGTGCCAGCAGCACCCGGGACGGTACCTACGAGCAGTACTTC. The genes are TRBV7-8 and TRBJ2-7, with D perhaps given as TRBD1 or TRBD2 (5 bases each). This CDR3 is 14 amino acids long. Looked up from germline, CDR1 is SGHVS and CDR2 is FQNEAQ. Between the trimmed V and J ends, which lost 5 bases and 2 bases, there was a span of 13 bases.

In its sample, this clonotype was seen a few times. The CDR3, as DNA: TGTGCCAGCGGGACGCCCAGCTCTGGAAACACCATATATTTT. This sequence encodes CASGTPSSGNTIYF. The V and J genes are TRBV28 and TRBJ1-3; weak D call: TRBD1 (5 bases). The CDR3 length is 14 residues. Germline lookup yields CDR1 MDHEN and CDR2 SYDVKM. The germline V and J ends were trimmed by 8 bases and 0 bases, with 11 bases remaining between them.

This clonotype showed up many times. The chain uses TRBV20-1 and TRBJ2-7; perhaps TRBD1 as D (6 bases). Germline CDR1 is DFQATT and CDR2 is SNEGSKA (reference sequence). Trimming shortened V by 5 bases and J by 0 bases, and 20 bases separated the two germline ends. The CDR3 sequence is 16 residues long. The CDR3 coding sequence is TGCAGTGCTTATGACGGTGAGGGGACAAGCTCCTACGAGCAGTACTTC. Protein product: CSAYDGEGTSSYEQYF.

The sample holds a few counts of this clonotype. The J gene is TRBJ2-3, the V gene TRBV18, with 8 nucleotides matching TRBD2. The CDR3 has 15 residues. Trimming took 4 bases from V and 5 from J; bases not matched to a gene: 8. Germline lookup yields CDR1 KGHSH and CDR2 LQKENI. The CDR3 sequence is CASSLEREYGDTQYF. The CDR3 DNA is TGTGCCAGCTCACTTGAGCGGGAGTATGGAGATACGCAGTATTTT.

Only a few counts were recorded for this clonotype. An end of the junction does not agree with germline; a read error may underlie this. The J gene is TRBJ1-5, the V gene TRBV18; D unresolved. The CDR3 contains 13 residues. Germline V gene lookup returns CDR1 KGHSH and CDR2 LQKENI. CDR3 residues: CASPPGGNQPQHF. CDR3 coding DNA: TGTGCCAGCCCACCTGGGGGCAATCAGCCCCAGCATTTT.

The V and J genes are TRBV11-2 and TRBJ2-7, with a tentative D call TRBD2 (6 bases). The length of the CDR3 is 15 residues. From germline, CDR1 is SGHAT and CDR2 FQNNGV. Trimming shortened V by 4 bases and J by 0 bases, and 13 bases separated the two germline ends. CDR3 region: CASSSWDSRSYEQYF. For the CDR3, the DNA is TGTGCCAGCAGCTCGTGGGACTCCCGCTCCTACGAGCAGTACTTC. Together with reference TRBV11-2 and TRBJ2-7, the CDR3 gives the full variable domain: EAGVAQSPRYKIIEKRQSVAFWCNPISGHATLYWYQQILGQGPKLLIQFQNNGVVDDSQLPKDRFSAERLKGVDSTLKIQPAKLEDSAVYLCASSSWDSRSYEQYFGPGTRLTVT.

On this clonotype: A much bigger clone sits one base away, suggesting this may be a read error. V usage is TRBV28 and J usage is TRBJ2-7, with D unresolved. Germline V lookup: CDR1 MDHEN, CDR2 SYDVKM. The CDR3 totals 11 residues. The CDR3 region is CASRYSYEHYF. The DNA for the CDR3 is TGTGCCAGCCGATACAGCTACGAGCATTACTTC. The entire variable domain, with the rest obtained from reference TRBV28 and TRBJ2-7, is as follows: DVKVTQSSRYLVKRTGEKVFLECVQDMDHENMFWYRQDPGLGLRLIYFSYDVKMKEKGDIPEGYSVSREKKERFSLILESASTNQTSMYLCASRYSYEHYFGPGTRLTVT.

V usage is TRBV4-1 and J usage is TRBJ1-5; no clear D gene. V was pared by 3 bases and J by 0 bases, with 9 bases between. Germline V gene data show CDR1 as MGHRA and CDR2 as YSYEKL. CDR3 length equals 15 residues. The CDR3 loop is CASSQVLNSNQPQHF. DNA for the CDR3: TGCGCCAGCAGCCAGGTCCTTAATAGCAATCAGCCCCAGCATTTT.

This clonotype has more than one count but fewer than ten. The CDR3 sequence is CASSLGQVDNEQFF. For the CDR3, the DNA is TGTGCCAGCAGTTTAGGACAGGTGGATAATGAGCAGTTCTTC. The chain joins TRBV12-3 or TRBV12-4 to TRBJ2-1; D might be TRBD1 (6 bases). The CDR3 contains 14 residues. V shed 1 base and J shed 7 bases, with 11 bases lying between them.